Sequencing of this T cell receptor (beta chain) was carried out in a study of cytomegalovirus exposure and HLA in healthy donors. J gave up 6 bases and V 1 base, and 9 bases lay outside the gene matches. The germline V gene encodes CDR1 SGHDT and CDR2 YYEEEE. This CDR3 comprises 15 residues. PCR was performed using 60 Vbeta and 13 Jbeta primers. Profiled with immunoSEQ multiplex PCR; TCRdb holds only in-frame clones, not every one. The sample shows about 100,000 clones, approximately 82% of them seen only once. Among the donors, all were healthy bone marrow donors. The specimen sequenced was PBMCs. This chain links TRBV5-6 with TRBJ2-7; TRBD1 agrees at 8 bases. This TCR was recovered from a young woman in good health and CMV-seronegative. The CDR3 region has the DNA TGTGCCAGCAGCTTGATCAGACAGGGGTCCCCCGAGCAGTACTTC. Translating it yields CASSLIRQGSPEQYF.